The rows below give T cell receptor beta chains drawn from one sample of a study of cytomegalovirus exposure and HLA in healthy donors. Repertoires were generated with immunoSEQ multiplex PCR, while TCRdb's copy carries only in-frame clones and drops some. Of 90,000 to 150,000 clones in the sample, around 86% were seen once. The sample was PBMCs. Every receptor here comes from a man aged 18 to 29 in good health and CMV-seronegative. CDR3s include the opening cysteine and the closing phenylalanine or tryptophan. Fields, in order: J gene, V gene, D gene, clone size, CDR3 protein, CDR3 DNA. A D gene is named only where the DNA matches it firmly. The size field is filled for only some rows; it gives once, few, many or a size class.

TRBJ2-7 | TRBV10-3 | NA | NA | CAISDGQGFSYEQYF | TGTGCCATCAGTGACGGCCAGGGATTCTCCTACGAGCAGTACTTC
TRBJ1-1 | TRBV7-9 | NA | once | CASSSLRGDTEAFF | TGTGCCAGCAGCTCCCTACGGGGGGACACTGAAGCTTTCTTT
TRBJ2-2 | TRBV15 | TRBD1 | NA | CATSRDRGRTGELFF | TGTGCCACCAGCAGAGACAGGGGGCGCACCGGGGAGCTGTTTTTT
TRBJ2-5 | TRBV25-1 | NA | NA | CASSGLGTTDPQETQYF | TGTGCCAGCAGTGGACTTGGTACAACGGATCCCCAAGAGACCCAGTACTTC
TRBJ2-1 | TRBV25-1 | NA | NA | CASSRGLADEQFF | TGTGCCAGCAGTAGAGGCCTCGCCGATGAGCAGTTCTTC
TRBJ1-4 | TRBV5-4 | TRBD1 | once | CASSSAGGEREKLFF | TGTGCCAGCAGTTCTGCAGGGGGCGAAAGGGAAAAACTGTTTTTT
TRBJ1-1 | TRBV7-6 | NA | NA | CASSLASTAEAFF | TGTGCCAGCAGCTTAGCTAGTACGGCTGAAGCTTTCTTT
TRBJ1-4 | TRBV30 | NA | once | CAWSVYRAGEKLFF | TGTGCCTGGAGTGTATACAGGGCAGGGGAAAAACTGTTTTTT
TRBJ1-2 | TRBV7-2 | NA | NA | CASSYRDSERSGYTF | TGTGCCAGCAGCTACCGCGACAGTGAGAGAAGCGGCTACACCTTC
TRBJ2-2 | TRBV4-2 | TRBD2 | once | CASSEGLRSGELFF | TGTGCCAGCAGCGAGGGACTACGGTCCGGGGAGCTGTTTTTT
TRBJ1-2 | TRBV4-2 | NA | NA | CASTQGPLGYGYTF | TGTGCCAGCACGCAGGGGCCCCTTGGCTATGGCTACACCTTC
TRBJ2-7 | TRBV7-8 | NA | NA | CASTISGTLVEQYF | TGTGCCAGCACCATATCCGGGACTCTGGTCGAGCAGTACTTC
TRBJ1-1 | TRBV18 | NA | NA | CASSRGTGEGTEAFF | TGTGCCAGCTCACGGGGGACGGGAGAAGGAACTGAAGCTTTCTTT
TRBJ2-7 | TRBV6-6 | NA | few | CASSYSAEAVREQYF | TGTGCCAGCAGTTACTCGGCGGAGGCCGTACGGGAGCAGTACTTC
TRBJ1-1 | TRBV19 | NA | NA | CASRQQGGRNTEAFF | TGTGCCAGTAGGCAACAGGGCGGAAGGAACACTGAAGCTTTCTTT
TRBJ1-3 | TRBV27 | NA | NA | CASSPSPDTSGNTIYF | TGTGCCAGCAGTCCTTCACCAGATACCTCTGGAAACACCATATATTTT
TRBJ2-1 | TRBV10-2 | NA | NA | CASSGGWGHNEQFF | TGCGCCAGCAGTGGCGGTTGGGGCCACAATGAGCAGTTCTTC
TRBJ2-7 | TRBV11-3 | TRBD2 | NA | CASSMGGNSYEQYF | TGTGCCAGCAGCATGGGGGGGAACAGTTACGAGCAGTACTTC
TRBJ2-1 | TRBV30 | TRBD2 | NA | CAWSKGTSGTGEQFF | TGTGCCTGGTCCAAGGGGACTAGCGGTACAGGTGAGCAGTTCTTC
TRBJ2-2 | TRBV13 | NA | NA | CASSLFRDTGELFF | TGTGCCAGCAGCTTGTTCAGGGACACCGGGGAGCTGTTTTTT
TRBJ1-4 | TRBV12-5 | TRBD1 | NA | CASGLEGTANEKLFF | TGTGCTAGTGGTTTGGAGGGGACAGCCAATGAAAAACTGTTTTTT
TRBJ2-2 | TRBV2 | TRBD1 | few | CASSAGTGANTGELFF | TGTGCCAGCAGTGCTGGGACAGGGGCAAACACCGGGGAGCTGTTTTTT
TRBJ2-7 | TRBV5-5 | NA | NA | CASSLSLGEQYF | TGTGCCAGCAGCTTAAGCCTCGGCGAGCAGTACTTC
TRBJ1-2 | TRBV7-8 | NA | NA | CASSFVPGHPDYGYTF | TGTGCCAGCAGCTTTGTACCGGGACACCCGGACTATGGCTACACCTTC
TRBJ2-3 | TRBV9 | NA | NA | CASSASGTAVGTQYF | TGTGCCAGCAGCGCCTCCGGGACTGCCGTTGGTACGCAGTATTTT
TRBJ1-6 | TRBV5-1 | NA | NA | CASSLVEGSHSPLHF | TGCGCCAGCAGCTTGGTTGAGGGATCACATTCACCCCTCCACTTT
TRBJ1-6 | TRBV5-1 | NA | many | CASSLTWATNSPLHF | TGCGCCAGCAGCTTGACATGGGCAACTAATTCACCCCTCCACTTT
TRBJ2-2 | TRBV6-1 | TRBD1 | NA | CASSVDRGANTGELFF | TGTGCCAGCAGTGTAGACAGGGGGGCGAACACCGGGGAGCTGTTTTTT
TRBJ2-7 | TRBV5-6 | TRBD1 | NA | CASSSGTEAYEQYF | TGTGCCAGCAGCTCCGGGACAGAAGCCTACGAGCAGTACTTC
TRBJ2-7 | TRBV6-1 | TRBD1 | few | CASGDRSYEQYF | TGTGCCAGCGGGGACAGGTCCTACGAGCAGTACTTC
TRBJ2-7 | TRBV5-6 | NA | NA | CASSGELGLFYEQYF | TGTGCCAGCAGCGGGGAGCTGGGACTTTTCTACGAGCAGTACTTC
TRBJ1-1 | TRBV12-5 | NA | few | CASGLVPGGMNTEAFF | TGTGCTAGTGGTTTGGTACCCGGAGGGATGAACACTGAAGCTTTCTTT
TRBJ2-1 | TRBV7-9 | TRBD2 | NA | CASSSTSGGSSYNEQFF | TGTGCCAGCAGCTCGACTAGCGGGGGAAGCTCCTACAATGAGCAGTTCTTC
TRBJ1-1 | TRBV14 | NA | NA | CASSQYRMNTEAFF | TGTGCCAGCAGCCAGTACAGGATGAACACTGAAGCTTTCTTT
TRBJ1-4 | TRBV7-9 | NA | NA | CASIRSAPINEKLFF | TGTGCCAGCATCAGATCCGCCCCGATTAATGAAAAACTGTTTTTT
TRBJ2-7 | TRBV20-1 | NA | NA | CSAGTRNEQYF | TGCAGTGCTGGGACTCGTAACGAGCAGTACTTC
TRBJ2-3 | TRBV21-1 | NA | NA | CASTKTSGGTDTQYF | TGTGCCAGCACCAAGACTAGCGGGGGCACAGATACGCAGTATTTT
TRBJ1-2 | TRBV5-4 | TRBD1 | NA | CASSLGTGKTTNYGYTF | TGTGCCAGCAGCTTGGGGACAGGGAAAACCACTAACTATGGCTACACCTTC
TRBJ2-1 | TRBV7-7 | NA | NA | CASAKGEKLLDEQFF | TGTGCCAGCGCGAAGGGGGAGAAGCTTTTGGATGAGCAGTTCTTC
TRBJ2-2 | TRBV6-1 | TRBD2 | NA | CASSRGGPGTGELFF | TGTGCCAGCAGTCGGGGGGGGCCGGGCACCGGGGAGCTGTTTTTT
TRBJ1-1 | TRBV5-4 | NA | NA | CASSIPTADTEAFF | TGTGCCAGCAGCATTCCGACAGCTGACACTGAAGCTTTCTTT
TRBJ1-1 | TRBV6-5 | NA | once | CASSYSRDGNTEAFF | TGTGCCAGCAGTTACTCGCGGGACGGGAACACTGAAGCTTTCTTT
TRBJ2-3 | TRBV27 | TRBD2 | NA | CASSYSSGGTMDTQYF | TGTGCCAGCAGTTACTCTAGCGGAGGGACCATGGATACGCAGTATTTT
TRBJ2-1 | TRBV9 | NA | NA | CASSVAWIGSSYNEQFF | TGTGCCAGCAGCGTAGCTTGGATAGGGAGCTCCTACAATGAGCAGTTCTTC
TRBJ2-3 | TRBV5-6 | NA | NA | CASSLFSDTQYF | TGTGCCAGCAGCTTGTTCTCAGATACGCAGTATTTT
TRBJ2-7 | TRBV5-1 | NA | NA | CASSLLNNEQYF | TGCGCCAGCAGCTTGCTCAACAACGAGCAGTACTTC
TRBJ2-1 | TRBV5-1 | NA | NA | CASSLDRGGWEQFF | TGCGCCAGCAGCTTAGACAGGGGAGGGTGGGAGCAGTTCTTC